The rows below give T cell receptor beta chains drawn from one sample of a study of CD8 T cells in Susac syndrome. Using its own MiXCR run on the immunoSEQ multiplex PCR reads, TCRdb lists one record per CDR3 protein. The repertoire holds 200,000 or so distinct CDR3 sequences, with about 95% as singletons. Sequencing was carried out using CD4+ T cells from PBMCs. The receptors stem from a human donor with multiple sclerosis. Both conserved end residues are part of each CDR3. D genes are given only for firm matches. Expanded clones are given a class, and other clones once, few, many or no size at all.

CDR3 DNA,CDR3 protein,D gene,J gene,clone size,V gene
TGTGCCAGCAGTTTGGACGGGGGGACCTACGAGCAGTACTTC,CASSLDGGTYEQYF,TRBD2,TRBJ2-7,.,TRBV12-3/TRBV12-4
TGTGCCAGCAGTTTAGGGCGGGGCAGGGAGAGGTCTGAAGCTTTCTTT,CASSLGRGRERSEAFF,.,TRBJ1-1,.,TRBV12-3/TRBV12-4
TGCAGTGCTAGCGGACAGGGGGCGCTGCACGAGCAGTACTTC,CSASGQGALHEQYF,TRBD1,TRBJ2-7,once,TRBV20-1
TGCAGTGCTAGAGCAGGTGGATCGGATTCACCCCTCCACTTT,CSARAGGSDSPLHF,.,TRBJ1-6,.,TRBV20-1
TGTGCCAGCATTCCTTACCGGTCCCCGGGGTCCAGCGAGCAGTACTTC,CASIPYRSPGSSEQYF,.,TRBJ2-7,.,TRBV28
TGCAGCGTTGAGTCTCCGCGGAACTATGGCTACACCTTC,CSVESPRNYGYTF,.,TRBJ1-2,.,TRBV29-1
TGTGCCAGCACCAAAGCCACGGGCCAAGAGACCCAGTACTTC,CASTKATGQETQYF,.,TRBJ2-5,.,TRBV5-4
TGTGCCTGGACAGACCCAAGTGGCTACACCTTC,CAWTDPSGYTF,.,TRBJ1-2,.,TRBV30
TGTGCCATCCTAGCGGGGGGGCACTACGAGCAGTACTTC,CAILAGGHYEQYF,TRBD2,TRBJ2-7,.,TRBV15
TGTGCCTGGACTCTACAGGGTTTCGAAACTGAAGCTTTCTTT,CAWTLQGFETEAFF,.,TRBJ1-1,once,TRBV30
TGTGCCACCAGTGTAGCTGGGGTTAATCAGCCCCAGCATTTT,CATSVAGVNQPQHF,.,TRBJ1-5,.,TRBV24-1
TGTGCCAGCAGCCAGGCTAGTGGTGAGCAGTTCTTC,CASSQASGEQFF,.,TRBJ2-1,.,TRBV3-1
TGTGCCAGCAGGGAGGACGGGGGGCACGGGGAGCTGTTTTTT,CASREDGGHGELFF,.,TRBJ2-2,.,TRBV3-1
TGCAGTGCTAGAGATGTATCCCCCGTGAGTGAGCAGTTCTTC,CSARDVSPVSEQFF,.,TRBJ2-1,.,TRBV20-1
TGTGCCTGGAGTGTGGGCGGGGGGCACAATGAGCAGTTCTTC,CAWSVGGGHNEQFF,TRBD2,TRBJ2-1,.,TRBV30
TGTGCCAGCAGACCACAGGGGGCCACGAACACTGAAGCTTTCTTT,CASRPQGATNTEAFF,TRBD1,TRBJ1-1,.,TRBV27
TGTGCCAGCTCACCACAACGGGGCGGGAGAGGAACAGATACGCAGTATTTT,CASSPQRGGRGTDTQYF,TRBD2,TRBJ2-3,.,TRBV18
TGTGCCAGCAGTGAACGCGGATACGAGCAGTACTTC,CASSERGYEQYF,.,TRBJ2-7,.,TRBV25-1
TGCAGTGCTAGCGATCTGGCCGGGGAGCTGTTTTTT,CSASDLAGELFF,.,TRBJ2-2,.,TRBV20-1
TGCAGTGCTAGAGTAAGGCAGCTTAGGGCTGAAGCTTTCTTT,CSARVRQLRAEAFF,.,TRBJ1-1,.,TRBV20-1
TGTGCCAGCAGTTCGCCTCTAGCGGGAGGGGATGAGCAGTTCTTC,CASSSPLAGGDEQFF,TRBD2,TRBJ2-1,.,TRBV27
TGTGCCAGCGGCTCCACCCAGGGACCCCCCTACGAGCAGTACTTC,CASGSTQGPPYEQYF,.,TRBJ2-7,.,TRBV12-3/TRBV12-4
TGTGCCAGCAGCCTACAACAGACTAGCGGGAGTCATGAGCAGTTCTTC,CASSLQQTSGSHEQFF,TRBD2,TRBJ2-1,.,TRBV4-2
TGTGCCAGCAGTCCCTTGAAACAGGGACATGGCTACACCTTC,CASSPLKQGHGYTF,.,TRBJ1-2,.,TRBV12-3/TRBV12-4
TGCAGCGCTGCAGCGGGGGGGCCTGCGGCAGATACGCAGTATTTT,CSAAAGGPAADTQYF,TRBD2,TRBJ2-3,.,TRBV29-1
TGTGCCAGCAGTTTCCTTAAAGAGACCCAGTACTTC,CASSFLKETQYF,.,TRBJ2-5,few,TRBV12-3/TRBV12-4
TGCAGTGCCGGGGGGACAGTTCAAAACATTCAGTACTTC,CSAGGTVQNIQYF,.,TRBJ2-4,.,TRBV20-1